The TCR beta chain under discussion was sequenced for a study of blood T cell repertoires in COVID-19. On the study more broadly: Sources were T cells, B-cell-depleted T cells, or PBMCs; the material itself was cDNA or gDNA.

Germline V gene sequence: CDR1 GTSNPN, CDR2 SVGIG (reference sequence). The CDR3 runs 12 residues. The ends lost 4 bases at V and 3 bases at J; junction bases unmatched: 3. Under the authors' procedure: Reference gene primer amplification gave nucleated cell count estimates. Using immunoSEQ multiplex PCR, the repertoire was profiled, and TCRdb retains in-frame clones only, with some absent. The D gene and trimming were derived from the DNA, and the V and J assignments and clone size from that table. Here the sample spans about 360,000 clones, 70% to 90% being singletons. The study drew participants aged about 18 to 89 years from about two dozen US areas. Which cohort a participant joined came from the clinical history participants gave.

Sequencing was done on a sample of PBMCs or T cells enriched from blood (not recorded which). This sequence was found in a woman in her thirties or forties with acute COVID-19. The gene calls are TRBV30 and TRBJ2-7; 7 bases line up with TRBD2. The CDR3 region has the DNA TGTGCCTGGACCAGGGAGGGCTACGAGCAGTACTTC. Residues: CAWTREGYEQYF.